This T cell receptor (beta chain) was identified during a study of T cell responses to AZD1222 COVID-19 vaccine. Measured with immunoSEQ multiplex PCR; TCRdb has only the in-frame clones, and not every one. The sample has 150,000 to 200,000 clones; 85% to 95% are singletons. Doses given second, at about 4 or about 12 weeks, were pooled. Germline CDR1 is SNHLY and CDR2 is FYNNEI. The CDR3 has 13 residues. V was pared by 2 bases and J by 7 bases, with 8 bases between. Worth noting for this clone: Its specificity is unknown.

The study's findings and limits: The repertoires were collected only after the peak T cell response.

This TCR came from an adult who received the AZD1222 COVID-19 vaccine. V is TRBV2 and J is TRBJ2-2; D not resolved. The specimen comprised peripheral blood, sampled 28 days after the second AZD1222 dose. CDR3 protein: CASSERVSGELFF. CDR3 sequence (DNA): TGTGCCAGCAGTGAAAGGGTGAGCGGGGAGCTGTTTTTT.